A selection of T cell receptor beta chains follows, all from one sample in a study of shared clonotypes between healthy human individuals. Some clones are missing from TCRdb's copy, which holds only in-frame ones; the method was immunoSEQ multiplex PCR. This table holds around 1,100,000 clones, around three quarters found once. Material: memory CD4+ T cells from PBMCs. The receptors were sampled from a man aged 18 to 35 in good health. Some clones in this sample may be carry-over from other donors' samples. Both conserved end residues are part of each CDR3. D genes are given only for firm matches. A clone size is listed for some rows: how often the clone was seen (once, few, many), or a class if it is expanded.

>-|-|TRBV27|TRBJ2-2
CASSSAGSITGELFF
TGTGCCAGCAGTAGCGCAGGGTCGATCACCGGGGAGCTGTTTTTT
>-|-|TRBV7-8|TRBJ2-6
CASSFLAGANVLTF
TGTGCCAGCAGCTTTCTTGCTGGGGCCAACGTCCTGACTTTC
>-|few|TRBV7-2|TRBJ1-1
CASSNTRGGNTEAFF
TGTGCCAGCAGTAACACCAGGGGAGGAAACACTGAAGCTTTCTTT
>-|-|TRBV6-1|TRBJ2-5
CASSGGPETQYF
TGTGCCAGCAGTGGGGGTCCGGAGACCCAGTACTTC
>TRBD1|-|TRBV5-5|TRBJ1-2
CASSLGVTGKSRYGYTF
TGTGCCAGCAGCTTGGGGGTGACAGGGAAATCGCGGTATGGCTACACCTTC
>-|-|TRBV28|TRBJ2-3
CASSLGKTDTQYF
TGTGCCAGCAGTTTGGGGAAGACAGATACGCAGTATTTT
>TRBD1|-|TRBV5-6|TRBJ1-5
CASTGGRDSIQPQHF
TGTGCCAGCACCGGAGGCCGGGACAGTATTCAGCCCCAGCATTTT
>TRBD2|once|TRBV18|TRBJ2-7
CASSTSQRENEQYF
TGTGCCAGCTCCACCAGCCAGCGGGAGAACGAGCAGTACTTC
>TRBD2|-|TRBV5-4|TRBJ2-5
CAINGGIAGAGETQYF
TGTGCCATAAATGGGGGAATCGCGGGAGCCGGAGAGACCCAGTACTTC
>-|few|TRBV6-1|TRBJ2-7
CAILDSFAYEQYF
TGTGCCATCTTGGACTCCTTCGCCTACGAGCAGTACTTC
>-|once|TRBV7-2|TRBJ2-1
CASSNLFVSFF
TGTGCCAGCAGCAACCTTTTCGTGTCGTTCTTC
>TRBD1|-|TRBV5-1|TRBJ2-7
CASSLAIQGSSYEQYF
TGCGCCAGCAGCTTGGCCATACAGGGGTCATCCTACGAGCAGTACTTC
>TRBD2|-|TRBV13|TRBJ2-7
CASTIGASGNRAPEQYF
TGTGCCAGCACCATAGGGGCTAGCGGGAATCGAGCCCCCGAGCAGTACTTC
>TRBD1|few|TRBV19|TRBJ1-5
CASMTGMGNQPQHF
TGTGCCAGTATGACAGGGATGGGCAATCAGCCCCAGCATTTT
>TRBD2|-|TRBV7-9|TRBJ2-5
CASSLGTSRETQYF
TGTGCCAGCAGCCTCGGGACTAGCAGAGAGACCCAGTACTTC
>TRBD1|-|TRBV28|TRBJ1-3
CASSLSPGRGPVDTIYF
TGTGCCAGCAGTTTATCCCCCGGCAGGGGGCCTGTGGACACCATATATTTT
>-|-|TRBV5-4|TRBJ2-3
CASSFLQGYTDTQYF
TGTGCCAGCAGCTTTTTGCAGGGCTACACAGATACGCAGTATTTT
>-|-|TRBV18|TRBJ2-3
CASSSSTDTQYF
TGTGCCAGCTCATCGTCCACAGATACGCAGTATTTT
>-|-|TRBV7-3|TRBJ2-7
CASSLGSGSTYEQYF
TGTGCCAGCAGCTTAGGGTCAGGGAGTACCTACGAGCAGTACTTC
>-|few|TRBV5-1|TRBJ2-2
CASTPTETRRELFF
TGCGCCAGCACTCCGACAGAGACTCGTCGGGAGCTGTTTTTT
>-|-|TRBV30|TRBJ1-2
CAWSSDGYTF
TGTGCCTGGAGTTCGGATGGCTACACCTTC